This TCR beta chain was sequenced during a study of T-cell reconstitution after alpha-beta-depleted transplantation in children. This clonotype was seen a few times. Preparing the TCRbeta library involved the use of unique molecular identifiers. TCRdb processed the PCR reads anew with MiXCR; each CDR3 protein has one entry. The sample holds 70,000 to 95,000 distinct CDR3 sequences, about a sixth seen once. This TCR was sampled from a male patient aged 2 to 10 who had a stem cell transplant for acute lymphoblastic leukemia, so the T cells may come from the graft donor. The sample here was PBMCs, mostly from graft donor cells, taken 180 days after TCRalphabeta/CD19-depleted stem cell transplant.

The CDR3 loop is CSATGLDRGDTQYF. For the CDR3, the DNA is TGCAGTGCCACGGGACTAGATAGGGGAGATACGCAGTATTTT. The chain joins TRBV20-1 to TRBJ2-3; TRBD2 agrees at 8 bases. Per the germline V gene, CDR1 is DFQATT and CDR2 is SNEGSKA (reference sequence). V was pared by 6 bases and J by 5 bases, with 10 bases of the junction left unmatched. The CDR3 runs 14 residues.